These 31 T cell receptor beta chains share one sample of origin, sequenced in a study of radiation and T cells in renal cell carcinoma. Treatment meaning: treatment-naive control, cytoreductive nephrectomy. Profiling relied on immunoSEQ multiplex PCR, and the TCRdb table lists in-frame clones only, not all of them. The repertoire holds around 15,000 clones, with around 50% as singletons. This specimen was tumor tissue, taken from a patient whose treatment was nephrectomy without radiotherapy. These receptors were obtained from a man aged 50-59 years with renal cell carcinoma.

V usage is TRBV11-1 and J usage is TRBJ2-5; D is unresolved. Trimming removed 5 bases at V and 0 bases at J, with 13 bases between. The CDR3 extends over 15 amino acids. Germline CDR1 reads SGHAT; CDR2 reads FQDESV (reference sequence). The CDR3 DNA sequence: TGTGCCAGCAGCCCATACCGCCGGGACCAAGAGACCCAGTACTTC. It encodes CASSPYRRDQETQYF.

The gene calls are TRBV15 and TRBJ2-6; D is possibly TRBD1 (6 bases). Germline CDR1 is LNHNV and CDR2 is YYDKDF (reference sequence). The CDR3 extends over 18 amino acids. With 1 base removed from V and 0 bases from J, the gap between germline ends came to 13 bases. The CDR3 DNA sequence: TGTGCCACCAGCAGAGCCGCACAGGGAGCCTCTGGGGCCAACGTCCTGACTTTC. This codes for CATSRAAQGASGANVLTF.

The chain recombines TRBV7-9 with TRBJ1-5; no clear D gene. Germline V gene sequence: CDR1 SEHNR, CDR2 FQNEAQ (reference sequence). This CDR3 has 15 amino acids. Trimming cost V 3 bases and J 3 bases, with 12 bases left between them. This chain's CDR3 is CASSFAGRANQPQHF. The CDR3 DNA reads TGTGCCAGCAGCTTTGCGGGTAGGGCCAATCAGCCCCAGCATTTT.

This chain connects TRBV7-8 to TRBJ2-2; D gene ambiguous. CDR1 SGHVS and CDR2 FQNEAQ come from the germline V gene. The V and J ends lost 6 bases and 0 bases respectively, with 14 bases between them. The CDR3 is made up of 16 amino acids. The CDR3 reads CASSRRKIANTGELFF. The CDR3 DNA follows: TGTGCCAGCAGTCGCAGGAAAATAGCGAACACCGGGGAGCTGTTTTTT.

By proportion, this clone is medium-sized. The CDR3 bases are TGTGCCAGCAGCCTTCGGCCTAACACCGGGGAGCTGTTTTTT. It translates to CASSLRPNTGELFF. The V gene is TRBV7-3, the J gene TRBJ2-2, with unresolved D. Germline V CDR1 and CDR2: SGHTA, FQGTGA. CDR3 length: 14 amino acids. Trimming pared 5 bases from V and 2 bases from J, leaving 9 bases between. Complete variable domain (other parts from reference TRBV7-3 and TRBJ2-2): GAGVSQTPSNKVTEKGKYVELRCDPISGHTALYWYRQSLGQGPEFLIYFQGTGAADDSGLPNDRFFAVRPEGSVSTLKIQRTERGDSAVYLCASSLRPNTGELFFGEGSRLTVL.

The rearrangement joins TRBV6-1 to TRBJ2-3, with TRBD1 matching over 8 bases. J lost 1 base, V lost 8 bases, and 2 bases had no gene match. Looked up from germline, CDR1 is MNHNS and CDR2 is SASEGT. There are 13 residues in the CDR3. The CDR3 protein is CASVQGGTDTQYF. CDR3 nucleotide sequence: TGTGCCAGCGTACAGGGGGGCACAGATACGCAGTATTTT.

The chain couples TRBV7-2 to TRBJ2-3, with 8 bases that match TRBD2. The germline V gene encodes CDR1 SGHTA and CDR2 FQGNSA. J gave up 2 bases and V 2 bases, and 6 bases lay outside the gene matches. This CDR3 contains 16 residues. CDR3: CASSLWGTSYTDTQYF. The CDR3 coding sequence is TGTGCCAGCAGCTTATGGGGGACTAGTTACACAGATACGCAGTATTTT.

The chain recombines TRBV2 with TRBJ2-1; the match to TRBD2 covers 14 bases. The CDR3 length is 19 residues. Losses at the gene ends were 6 bases for V and 10 bases for J; bases not matched to a gene: 20. Germline CDR1 reads SNHLY; CDR2 reads FYNNEI. The CDR3 loop reads CASRRVGIRGLAGGPEQFF. As DNA, the CDR3 is TGTGCCAGCAGACGAGTCGGGATAAGAGGACTAGCGGGGGGTCCCGAGCAGTTCTTC. Looking up the rest from reference TRBV2 and TRBJ2-1 gives the full variable domain: EPEVTQTPSHQVTQMGQEVILRCVPISNHLYFYWYRQILGQKVEFLVSFYNNEISEKSEIFDDQFSVERPDGSNFTLKIRSTKLEDSAMYFCASRRVGIRGLAGGPEQFFGPGTRLTVL.

CDR3 sequence reads: CASRPGPGLEAEAFF. CDR3 nucleotides: TGTGCCAGCAGGCCGGGGCCAGGTCTAGAGGCTGAAGCTTTCTTT. This chain joins TRBV2 and TRBJ1-1, with D maybe TRBD1 (5 bases). The germline gives CDR1 SNHLY, CDR2 FYNNEI. The CDR3 is 15 amino acids. V was shortened by 6 bases and J by 6 bases, with 20 bases between the two germline ends.

This clone appeared a few times. CDR3 residues: CASSAGNQPQHF. CDR3 DNA sequence: TGTGCCAGTAGTGCGGGAAATCAGCCCCAGCATTTT. The V and J genes are TRBV19 and TRBJ1-5; D is unclear. V lost 5 bases to trimming and J lost 4 bases, with 6 bases between them. The CDR3 has 12 residues. From germline, CDR1 is LNHDA and CDR2 SQIVND (reference sequence).

The V and J genes are TRBV30 and TRBJ1-6; 9 bases are a match to TRBD1. Germline CDR1 and CDR2: GTSNPN and SVGIG (reference sequence). This CDR3 contains 16 residues. V dropped 2 bases and J dropped 5; count of bases not matched to a gene: 7. CDR3 in amino acids: CAWSLPRTGDNSPLHF. The CDR3 DNA reads TGTGCCTGGAGTCTTCCCAGGACAGGGGATAATTCACCCCTCCACTTT.

Worth noting for this clone: An end of the junction differs from the germline gene, which may be a read error. Here the CDR3 DNA reads TGTGCCAGCAGTGAAAATATAAGTATCGGCTTT. This codes for CASSENISIGF. The chain combines TRBV2 with TRBJ1-6; no clear D gene. Per germline, CDR1 SNHLY and CDR2 FYNNEI. This CDR3 has 11 amino acids. Supplemented by reference TRBV2 and TRBJ1-6, the full variable domain reads EPEVTQTPSHQVTQMGQEVILRCVPISNHLYFYWYRQILGQKVEFLVSFYNNEISEKSEIFDDQFSVERPDGSNFTLKIRSTKLEDSAMYFCASSENISIGFGNGTRLTVT.

J is TRBJ1-2 and V is TRBV28; tentative D call: TRBD1 (5 bases). The germline gives CDR1 MDHEN, CDR2 SYDVKM. The length of the CDR3 is 15 residues. V lost 5 bases, J lost 4 bases, and 17 bases lay in between. CDR3 loop: CASSPGGPRSYGYTF. In nucleotides, the CDR3 is TGTGCCAGCAGTCCGGGGGGACCAAGAAGCTATGGCTACACCTTC.

By sample fraction, this clone is medium-sized. The chain has TRBV19 and TRBJ1-3; TRBD1 matches 8 bases. Germline CDR1 reads LNHDA; CDR2 reads SQIVND (reference sequence). Trimming cost V 3 bases and J 0 bases; bases outside gene matches: 4. The CDR3 is 16 amino acids. The CDR3 region has the DNA TGTGCCAGTAGTATTGGGACAGGCTCCTCTGGAAACACCATATATTTT. It is translated as CASSIGTGSSGNTIYF.

This clone was counted only a few times. The V call is TRBV6-1, the J call TRBJ2-2; possibly TRBD2 for D (6 bases). The V gene lost 4 bases and the J gene lost 3 bases, with 9 bases spanning the gap. Germline V gene sequence: CDR1 MNHNS, CDR2 SASEGT. This CDR3 region has 14 residues. CDR3: CASSGASDTGELFF. CDR3 sequence (DNA): TGTGCCAGCAGTGGAGCTAGCGACACCGGGGAGCTGTTTTTT.

This clone was recorded a few times. The chain carries TRBV5-1 and TRBJ1-2; D perhaps matches TRBD1 (5 bases). CDR1 SGHRS and CDR2 YFSETQ come from the germline V gene. Between the trimmed V and J ends, which lost 4 bases and 1 base, there was a span of 14 bases. The CDR3 extends over 15 amino acids. The CDR3 DNA follows: TGCGCCAGCAGCCCTAGGCGCGACAGTAACTATGGCTACACCTTC. Protein sequence: CASSPRRDSNYGYTF. Using reference TRBV5-1 and TRBJ1-2 for the parts outside the CDR3, the full variable domain is KAGVTQTPRYLIKTRGQQVTLSCSPISGHRSVSWYQQTPGQGLQFLFEYFSETQRNKGNFPGRFSGRQFSNSRSEMNVSTLELGDSALYLCASSPRRDSNYGYTFGSGTRLTVV.

The sample holds a few counts of this clone. V gene TRBV7-9 combines with J gene TRBJ2-1, with D possibly matching TRBD2 (5 bases). The CDR3 runs to 14 residues. Germline V gene sequence: CDR1 SEHNR, CDR2 FQNEAQ (reference sequence). The germline V and J ends were trimmed by 5 bases and 5 bases, with 13 bases remaining between them. The CDR3 spells CASSPEAIDNEQFF. CDR3 DNA: TGTGCCAGCAGCCCGGAGGCCATAGACAATGAGCAGTTCTTC.

In its sample, this clone ranks as medium-sized. The chain employs TRBV7-6 and TRBJ2-7; unclear D gene. The V end lost 4 bases, the J end lost 6 bases, and 7 bases lay between the germline ends. The germline V gene encodes CDR1 SGHVS and CDR2 FNYEAQ. The CDR3 totals 11 residues. CDR3 coding DNA: TGTGCCAGCAGCTCGGGCGGCGAGCAGTACTTC. Residues: CASSSGGEQYF.

The chain couples TRBV19 to TRBJ2-7; 8 nucleotides line up with TRBD1. Germline V gene data show CDR1 as LNHDA and CDR2 as SQIVND (reference sequence). This CDR3 is built from 12 residues. After removal of 5 bases from V and 4 bases from J, the junction contained 1 base not matched to a gene. The CDR3 coding sequence is TGTGCCAGTAGTGACAGGGGATACGAGCAGTACTTC. Amino acid sequence: CASSDRGYEQYF. Together with reference TRBV19 and TRBJ2-7, the CDR3 gives the full variable domain: DGGITQSPKYLFRKEGQNVTLSCEQNLNHDAMYWYRQDPGQGLRLIYYSQIVNDFQKGDIAEGYSVSREKKESFPLTVTSAQKNPTAFYLCASSDRGYEQYFGPGTRLTVT.

The CDR3 sequence is CAWGSQGAANYGYTF. The CDR3 nucleotides read TGTGCCTGGGGTTCTCAGGGGGCAGCTAACTATGGCTACACCTTC. This chain uses TRBV30 with TRBJ1-2; TRBD1 agrees at 8 bases. Germline CDR1 GTSNPN, CDR2 SVGIG (reference sequence). The V and J ends lost 5 bases and 0 bases, in that order; junction bases with no gene match: 8. The CDR3 length is 15 residues.

A single count supports this clone. J is TRBJ2-3 and V is TRBV5-1; no clear D gene. The V end was cut by 0 bases, the J end by 0 bases, with 17 bases between. CDR3 length: 18 amino acids. Germline loops: CDR1 SGHRS, CDR2 YFSETQ. The CDR3 is CASSLVSPLGTSTDTQYF. For the CDR3, the DNA is TGCGCCAGCAGCTTGGTTTCCCCTTTGGGAACTAGCACAGATACGCAGTATTTT.

By proportion, this clone is medium-sized (0.01 to 0.1%). The rearrangement uses TRBV6-1 and TRBJ1-1, with D uncertain. V lost 7 bases, J lost 2 bases, and 5 bases lay in between. CDR3 length: 11 amino acids. CDR1 is MNHNS, CDR2 SASEGT, per germline. In DNA, the CDR3 is TGTGCCAGCACCTATAACACTGAAGCTTTCTTT. Protein product: CASTYNTEAFF.

This clone was seen a few times. This chain joins TRBV7-9 and TRBJ1-1, with D possibly matching TRBD1 (5 bases). The V end was cut by 5 bases, the J end by 1 base, with 14 bases between. CDR1 and CDR2 from the germline V gene are SEHNR and FQNEAQ (reference sequence). The CDR3 sequence is 15 residues long. The CDR3 coding sequence is TGTGCCAGCAGCCCTCGTTTCGGGGCGAACACTGAAGCTTTCTTT. Amino acid sequence: CASSPRFGANTEAFF.

This clone occurred a few times. This chain links TRBV10-3 with TRBJ2-4; 7 bases match TRBD2. The CDR3 sequence is 13 residues long. V lost 8 bases, J lost 3 bases, and 4 bases stayed unmatched. Germline CDR1 ENHRY, CDR2 SYGVKD. The CDR3 protein is CAILAEGKNIQYF. CDR3 DNA sequence: TGTGCCATCCTAGCGGAGGGCAAAAACATTCAGTACTTC.

The genes are TRBV30 and TRBJ1-6; D is possibly TRBD1 (5 bases). V was pared by 0 bases and J by 8 bases, with 14 bases between. CDR1 and CDR2 (germline): GTSNPN, SVGIG (reference sequence). The CDR3 is 15 residues long. The CDR3 loop is CAWSVRLRQYSPLHF. The CDR3 DNA reads as TGTGCCTGGAGTGTACGATTGAGACAGTATTCACCCCTCCACTTT.

There are a few counts of this clone. The rearrangement uses TRBV6-5 and TRBJ1-6; D is uncertain. The germline V gene has CDR1 MNHEY and CDR2 SVGAGI. V was pared by 1 base and J by 9 bases, with 4 bases between. The CDR3 sequence is 12 residues long. Here the CDR3 DNA reads TGTGCCAGCAGTTACTTTGGTTCACCCCTCCACTTT. Translating gives CASSYFGSPLHF.

This clone was found once. The sample holds other DNA sequences that translate to the same CDR3. V usage is TRBV7-3 and J usage is TRBJ2-7; 7 bases fit TRBD1. V gave up 0 bases and J gave up 3 bases; unmatched junction bases: 2. The CDR3 totals 14 residues. CDR1 is SGHTA and CDR2 is FQGTGA in the germline V gene. Written as DNA, the CDR3 is TGTGCCAGCAGCTTAACCCGGGACAGCTACGAGCAGTACTTC. Its translation: CASSLTRDSYEQYF.

The chain couples TRBV27 to TRBJ2-1; 7 bases line up with TRBD1. The germline gives CDR1 MNHEY, CDR2 SMNVEV (reference sequence). The J segment lost 6 bases and the V segment lost 4 bases, leaving 9 bases of the junction unmatched. The CDR3 totals 15 residues. The CDR3 nucleotides read TGTGCCAGCAGTTCCAGACAGGGTGGGGGCAATGAGCAGTTCTTC. Translated, it gives CASSSRQGGGNEQFF.

CDR3 region: CASGPGQGAGEQYF. The CDR3 DNA is TGTGCTAGTGGTCCGGGGCAGGGGGCGGGGGAGCAGTACTTC. J is TRBJ2-7 and V is TRBV12-5; TRBD1 matches at 8 bases. The CDR3 is 14 amino acids. V lost 5 bases, J lost 7 bases, and 10 bases stayed unmatched. Looked up from germline, CDR1 is LGHNT and CDR2 is FRNRAP.

This clone was counted a few times. The V gene is TRBV6-5, the J gene TRBJ2-3; the match to TRBD2 covers 9 bases. V shed 0 bases and J 5 bases; nucleotides not matched to a gene: 6. CDR1 and CDR2 (germline): MNHEY, SVGAGI. The CDR3 spans 16 residues. CDR3 protein: CASSYSISGGRDTQYF. The CDR3 nucleotides are TGTGCCAGCAGTTACTCGATTAGCGGGGGTCGAGATACGCAGTATTTT.

The chain's CDR3 is CASSLGAGYGYTF. For the CDR3, the DNA is TGCGCCAGCAGCTTGGGGGCAGGCTATGGCTACACCTTC. The J gene is TRBJ1-2, the V gene TRBV5-1; D is uncertain. The length of the CDR3 is 13 residues. Germline CDR1 SGHRS, CDR2 YFSETQ. With 0 bases removed from V and 4 bases from J, the gap between germline ends came to 7 bases.